The present T cell receptor (beta chain) was sequenced within a study of OX40 agonist ivuxolimab in advanced cancers. As for the study in general: Partial responses were recorded for three patients, including one with hepatocellular carcinoma and two with cutaneous melanoma. Findings of the study overall: Among the least clonally expanded were partial responders at 0.1-3.0 mg/kg.

Remarks on this clone: Antigen specificity is unknown.

Drawing of blood for sampling happened at baseline, at cycle 4 day 1, and at cycle 7 day 1. Germline V gene lookup returns CDR1 KGHSH and CDR2 LQKENI. V lost 2 bases, J lost 6 bases, and 7 bases lay in between. This CDR3 is built from 12 residues. The repertoire was sequenced with immunoSEQ multiplex PCR; TCRdb's copy has only in-frame clones and lacks some. The sample has about 90,000 clones; more than 80% are singletons. The starting material was CD4+ or CD8+ T cells sorted from blood, obtained in a trial of the OX40 agonist ivuxolimab. This receptor was identified in an adult with an advanced solid tumor such as melanoma, head and neck, liver or kidney cancer. The J gene is TRBJ1-2, the V gene TRBV18; D uncertain. The CDR3 DNA sequence: TGTGCCAGCTCACCAAGTTCGGATGGCTACACCTTC. Translating it yields CASSPSSDGYTF.